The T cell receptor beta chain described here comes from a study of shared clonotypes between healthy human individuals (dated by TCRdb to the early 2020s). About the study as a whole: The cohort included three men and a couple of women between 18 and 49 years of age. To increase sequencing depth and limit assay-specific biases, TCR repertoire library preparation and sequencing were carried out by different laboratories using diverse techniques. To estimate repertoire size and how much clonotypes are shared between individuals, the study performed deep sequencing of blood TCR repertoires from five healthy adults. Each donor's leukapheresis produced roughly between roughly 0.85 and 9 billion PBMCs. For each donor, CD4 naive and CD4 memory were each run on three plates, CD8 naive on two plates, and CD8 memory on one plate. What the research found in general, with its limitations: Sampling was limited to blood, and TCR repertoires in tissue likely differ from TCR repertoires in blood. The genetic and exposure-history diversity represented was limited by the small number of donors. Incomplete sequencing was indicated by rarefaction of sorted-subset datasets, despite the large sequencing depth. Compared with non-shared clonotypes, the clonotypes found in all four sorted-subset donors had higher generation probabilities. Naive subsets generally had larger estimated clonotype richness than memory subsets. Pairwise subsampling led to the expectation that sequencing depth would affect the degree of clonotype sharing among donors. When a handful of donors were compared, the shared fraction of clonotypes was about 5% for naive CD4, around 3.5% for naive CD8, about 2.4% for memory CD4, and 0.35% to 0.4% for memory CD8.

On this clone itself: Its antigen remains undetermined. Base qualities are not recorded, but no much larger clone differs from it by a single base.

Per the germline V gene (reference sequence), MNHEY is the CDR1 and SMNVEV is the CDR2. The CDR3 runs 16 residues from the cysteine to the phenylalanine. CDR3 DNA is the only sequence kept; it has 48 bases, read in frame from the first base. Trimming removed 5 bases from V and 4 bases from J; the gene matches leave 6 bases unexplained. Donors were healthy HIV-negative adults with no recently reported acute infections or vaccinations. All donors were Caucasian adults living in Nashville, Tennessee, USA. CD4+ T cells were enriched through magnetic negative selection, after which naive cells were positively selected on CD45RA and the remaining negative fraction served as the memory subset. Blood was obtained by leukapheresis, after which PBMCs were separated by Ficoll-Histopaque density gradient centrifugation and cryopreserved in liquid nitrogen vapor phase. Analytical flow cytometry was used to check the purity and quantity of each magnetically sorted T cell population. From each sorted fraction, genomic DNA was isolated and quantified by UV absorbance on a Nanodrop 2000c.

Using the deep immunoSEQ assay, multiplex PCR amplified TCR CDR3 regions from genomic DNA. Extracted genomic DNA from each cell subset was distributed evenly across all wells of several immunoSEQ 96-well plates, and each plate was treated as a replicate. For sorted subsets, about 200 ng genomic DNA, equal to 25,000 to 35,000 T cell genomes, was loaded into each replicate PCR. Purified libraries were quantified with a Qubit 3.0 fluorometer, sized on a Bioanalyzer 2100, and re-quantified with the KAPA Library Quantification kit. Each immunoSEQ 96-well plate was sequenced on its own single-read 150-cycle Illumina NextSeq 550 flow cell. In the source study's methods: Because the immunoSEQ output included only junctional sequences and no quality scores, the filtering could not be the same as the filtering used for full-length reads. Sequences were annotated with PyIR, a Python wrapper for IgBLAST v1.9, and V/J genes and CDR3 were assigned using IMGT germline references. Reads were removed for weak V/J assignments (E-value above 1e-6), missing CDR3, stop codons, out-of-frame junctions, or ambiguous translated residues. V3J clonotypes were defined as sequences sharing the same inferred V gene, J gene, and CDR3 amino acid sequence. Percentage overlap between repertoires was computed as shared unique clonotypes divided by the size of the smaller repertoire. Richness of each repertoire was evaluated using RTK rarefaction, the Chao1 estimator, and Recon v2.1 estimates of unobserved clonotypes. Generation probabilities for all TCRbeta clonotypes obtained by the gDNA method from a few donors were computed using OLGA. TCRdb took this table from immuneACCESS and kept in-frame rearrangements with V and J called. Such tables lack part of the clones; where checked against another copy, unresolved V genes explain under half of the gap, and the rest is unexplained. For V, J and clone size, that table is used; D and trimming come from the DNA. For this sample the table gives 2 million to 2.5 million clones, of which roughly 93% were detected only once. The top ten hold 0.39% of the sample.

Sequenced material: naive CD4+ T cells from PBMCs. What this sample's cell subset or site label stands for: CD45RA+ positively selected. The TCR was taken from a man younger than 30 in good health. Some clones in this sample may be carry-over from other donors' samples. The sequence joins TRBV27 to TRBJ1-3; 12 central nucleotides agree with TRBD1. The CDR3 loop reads CASSRDRGLSGNTIYF. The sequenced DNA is TGTGCCAGCAGTAGGGACAGGGGGCTATCCGGAAACACCATATATTTT.